This T cell receptor (beta chain) was retrieved from a study of T-cell reconstitution after alpha-beta-depleted transplantation in children. Study results and limitations: Fresh T-cell production supplied most of the T-cell counts and diversity seen one year after transplant. Reportedly, roughly two months post-transplant, alpha-beta T cells arose from several hundred expanded graft clones. Recipient T cells and thymic progenitors that survived gave rise to the high TCRbeta diversity observed at day 60 in some patients.

Unique molecular identifiers were built into the TCRbeta library. One entry per CDR3 protein, called by TCRdb with MiXCR from the PCR reads. The data contain around 580,000 distinct CDR3 sequences, over 20% of them singletons. In regard to this clonotype: Its antigen is unknown.

The germline V gene encodes CDR1 DFQATT and CDR2 SNEGSKA (reference sequence). This CDR3 has 14 amino acids. Trimming took 6 bases from V and 2 from J, leaving 17 bases between them. Source: PBMCs, taken before TCRalphabeta/CD19-depleted stem cell transplant. The source of this sequence is a boy in the first two years of life with Wiskott-Aldrich syndrome, due to receive a stem cell transplant. This chain joins TRBV20-1 and TRBJ2-7; D gene uncertain. CDR3 DNA: TGCAGTGCACCTAGGTTTCGGGCCCCCTACGAGCAGTACTTC. Translating gives CSAPRFRAPYEQYF.